The 6 T cell receptor beta chains below were found in one sample sequenced in a study of blood T cell repertoires in COVID-19. Some clones are missing from TCRdb's copy, which holds only in-frame ones; the method was immunoSEQ multiplex PCR. The sample shows fewer than 150,000 clones, approximately 77% of them seen only once. Sequenced sample: peripheral blood. These receptors all come from a man older than 75 with acute or convalescent COVID-19.

The genes are TRBV12-3 or TRBV12-4 and TRBJ2-1; no firm D call. The V end was cut by 3 bases, the J end by 5 bases, with 5 bases between. The CDR3 consists of 12 residues. The CDR3, as DNA: TGTGCCAGCAGTTTGTATGACAATGAGCAGTTCTTC. It specifies CASSLYDNEQFF.

V and J are TRBV28 and TRBJ1-2; 7 nucleotides match TRBD1. The CDR3 contains 13 residues. The germline gives CDR1 MDHEN, CDR2 SYDVKM. Trimming removed 10 bases from V and 3 bases from J; junction bases left unmatched: 8. The CDR3 DNA follows: TGTGCCACCCCAGGGGGTGGGGACTATGGCTACACCTTC. Its protein product is CATPGGGDYGYTF.

This chain links TRBV5-4 with TRBJ1-2, with D possibly being TRBD1 (5 bases). CDR3 length: 15 amino acids. Germline values: CDR1 SGHNT, CDR2 YYREEE (reference sequence). The V end was cut by 4 bases, the J end by 3 bases, with 16 bases between. CDR3 DNA: TGTGCCAGCAGCCGAAGGGGCCTGGAGTACTATGGCTACACCTTC. Its protein product is CASSRRGLEYYGYTF.

V usage is TRBV5-8 and J usage is TRBJ2-7, with 11 bases that match TRBD2. The trim removed 7 bases at V and 2 bases at J, leaving 8 bases unmatched. Germline CDR1 SGHTS, CDR2 YDEGEE. The CDR3 runs to 15 residues. For the CDR3, the DNA is TGTGCCAGCCGCCCTAGCGGGGGGCCCCCCTACGAGCAGTACTTC. This sequence encodes CASRPSGGPPYEQYF.

The chain is built from TRBV9 and TRBJ1-6, with TRBD1 identical over 8 bases. The CDR3 spans 14 residues. CDR1 SGDLS and CDR2 YYNGEE come from the germline V gene. The V and J ends lost 3 bases and 7 bases, in that order; junction bases with no gene match: 3. The chain's CDR3 is CASSAGTGNSPLHF. CDR3 bases: TGTGCCAGCAGCGCCGGGACAGGCAATTCACCCCTCCACTTT.

The chain combines TRBV6-2 or TRBV6-3 with TRBJ2-2, with 9 bases aligning to TRBD1. V lost 4 bases, J lost 7 bases, and 4 bases stayed unmatched. The V gene's germline CDR1 is MNHEY and CDR2 SVGEGT. This CDR3 is 14 amino acids long. This chain's CDR3 is CASSSQGAGGELFF. The CDR3, as DNA: TGTGCCAGCAGTTCACAGGGGGCTGGCGGGGAGCTGTTTTTT.